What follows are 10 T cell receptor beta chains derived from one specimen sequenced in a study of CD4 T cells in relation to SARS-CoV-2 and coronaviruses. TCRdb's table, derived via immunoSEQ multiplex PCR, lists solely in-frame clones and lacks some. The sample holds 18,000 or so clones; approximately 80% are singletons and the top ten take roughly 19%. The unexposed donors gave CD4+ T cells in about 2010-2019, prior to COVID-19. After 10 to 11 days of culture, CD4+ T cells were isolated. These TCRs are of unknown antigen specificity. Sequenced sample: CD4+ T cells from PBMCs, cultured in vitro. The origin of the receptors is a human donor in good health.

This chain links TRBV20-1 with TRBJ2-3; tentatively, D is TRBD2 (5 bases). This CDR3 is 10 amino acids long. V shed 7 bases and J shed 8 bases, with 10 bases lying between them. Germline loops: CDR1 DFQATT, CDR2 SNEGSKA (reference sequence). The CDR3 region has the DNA TGCAGTGGGCTAGCCCGTACGCAGTATTTT. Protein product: CSGLARTQYF.

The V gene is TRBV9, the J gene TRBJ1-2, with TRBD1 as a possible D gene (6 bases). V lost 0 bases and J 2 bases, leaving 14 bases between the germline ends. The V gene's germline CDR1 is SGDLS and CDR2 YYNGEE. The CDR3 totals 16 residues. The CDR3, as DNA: TGTGCCAGCAGCGTAGAAGGCAGGGGATTCAACTATGGCTACACCTTC. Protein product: CASSVEGRGFNYGYTF.

In nucleotides, the CDR3 is TGTGCCAGTGGCCGGGACTCCTATAATTCACCCCTCCACTTT. This gives the protein CASGRDSYNSPLHF. The V call is TRBV19, the J call TRBJ1-6, with D uncertain. Germline assignment: CDR1 LNHDA and CDR2 SQIVND (reference sequence). V was clipped by 8 bases and J by 0 bases, with 8 bases between them. The length of the CDR3 is 14 residues. Full variable domain (missing parts from reference TRBV19 and TRBJ1-6): DGGITQSPKYLFRKEGQNVTLSCEQNLNHDAMYWYRQDPGQGLRLIYYSQIVNDFQKGDIAEGYSVSREKKESFPLTVTSAQKNPTAFYLCASGRDSYNSPLHFGNGTRLTVT.

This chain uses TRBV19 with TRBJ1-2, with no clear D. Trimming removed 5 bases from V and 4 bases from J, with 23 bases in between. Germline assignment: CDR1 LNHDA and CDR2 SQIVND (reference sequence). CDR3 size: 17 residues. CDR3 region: CASSRNPGGDIGYGYTF. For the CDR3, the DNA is TGTGCCAGTAGTCGAAACCCGGGAGGTGATATTGGCTATGGCTACACCTTC.

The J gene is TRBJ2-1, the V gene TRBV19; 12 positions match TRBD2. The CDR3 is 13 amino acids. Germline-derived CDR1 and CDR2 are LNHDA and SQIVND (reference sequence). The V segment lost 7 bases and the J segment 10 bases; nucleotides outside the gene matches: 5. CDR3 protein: CASTPGLAGEQFF. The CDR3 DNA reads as TGTGCCAGTACTCCCGGACTAGCGGGAGAGCAGTTCTTC.

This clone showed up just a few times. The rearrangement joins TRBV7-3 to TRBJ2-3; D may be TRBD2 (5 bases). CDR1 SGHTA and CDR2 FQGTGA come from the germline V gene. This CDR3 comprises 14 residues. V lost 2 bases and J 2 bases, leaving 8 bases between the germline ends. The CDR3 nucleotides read TGTGCCAGCAGCTTAGAGGGATACACAGATACGCAGTATTTT. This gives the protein CASSLEGYTDTQYF.

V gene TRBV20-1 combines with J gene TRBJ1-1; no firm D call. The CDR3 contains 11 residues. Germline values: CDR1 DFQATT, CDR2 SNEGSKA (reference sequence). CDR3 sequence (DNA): TGCAGCTGGAATGCAAACACTGAAGCTTTCTTT. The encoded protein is CSWNANTEAFF.

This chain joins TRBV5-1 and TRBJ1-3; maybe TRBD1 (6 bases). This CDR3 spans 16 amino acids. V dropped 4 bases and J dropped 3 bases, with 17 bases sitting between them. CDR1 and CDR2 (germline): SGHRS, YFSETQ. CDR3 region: CASSEKTGFGGNTIYF. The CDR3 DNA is TGCGCCAGCAGCGAAAAAACAGGGTTCGGTGGAAACACCATATATTTT. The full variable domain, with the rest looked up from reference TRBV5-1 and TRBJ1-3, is KAGVTQTPRYLIKTRGQQVTLSCSPISGHRSVSWYQQTPGQGLQFLFEYFSETQRNKGNFPGRFSGRQFSNSRSEMNVSTLELGDSALYLCASSEKTGFGGNTIYFGEGSWLTVV.

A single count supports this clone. CDR3 sequence reads: CASSSSVRYDNEQFF. The CDR3 DNA reads TGTGCCAGCAGCTCGTCGGTACGATATGACAATGAGCAGTTCTTC. The chain has TRBV11-3 and TRBJ2-1; D call uncertain. The CDR3 is 15 residues long. The germline V gene has CDR1 SGHNT and CDR2 YENEEA. Trimming took 4 bases from V and 5 from J, leaving 15 bases between them. The full variable domain, rest sourced from reference TRBV11-3 and TRBJ2-1, is EAGVVQSPRYKIIEKKQPVAFWCNPISGHNTLYWYLQNLGQGPELLIRYENEEAVDDSQLPKDRFSAERLKGVDSTLKIQPAELGDSAVYLCASSSSVRYDNEQFFGPGTRLTVL.

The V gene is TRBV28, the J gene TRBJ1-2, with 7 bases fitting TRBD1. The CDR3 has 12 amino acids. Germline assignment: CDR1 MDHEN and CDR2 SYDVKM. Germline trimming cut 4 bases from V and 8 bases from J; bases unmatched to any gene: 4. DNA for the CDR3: TGTGCCAGCAGTTCCTGGGACAGAGGCTACACCTTC. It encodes CASSSWDRGYTF.